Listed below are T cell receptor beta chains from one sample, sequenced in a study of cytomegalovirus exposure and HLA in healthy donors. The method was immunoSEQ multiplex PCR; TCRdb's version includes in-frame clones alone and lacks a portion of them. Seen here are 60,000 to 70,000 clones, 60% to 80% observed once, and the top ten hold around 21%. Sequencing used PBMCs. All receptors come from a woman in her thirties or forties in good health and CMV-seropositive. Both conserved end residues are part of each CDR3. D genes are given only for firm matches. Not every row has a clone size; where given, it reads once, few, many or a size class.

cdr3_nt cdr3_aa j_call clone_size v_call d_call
TGTGCCAGTAGTATAGGGGGGAGGACTGAGCACACTGAAGCTTTCTTT CASSIGGRTEHTEAFF TRBJ1-1 NA TRBV19 NA
TGTGCCAGCAGCCCGGGACAGAGCAGAGGACTTAATGAAAAACTGTTTTTT CASSPGQSRGLNEKLFF TRBJ1-4 few TRBV5-5 TRBD1
TGTGCCAGCAGTTCTGCGAGGGATCGGGGGAACACTGAAGCTTTCTTT CASSSARDRGNTEAFF TRBJ1-1 NA TRBV27 NA
TGTGCCAGCAGCTTAGAACAGAACACTGAAGCTTTCTTT CASSLEQNTEAFF TRBJ1-1 NA TRBV7-9 NA
TGTTCCAGCAGTTTTTTAGCGGGGGGGCCCAACAATGAGCAGTTCTTC CSSSFLAGGPNNEQFF TRBJ2-1 NA TRBV7-9 TRBD2
TGTGCCAGCCATGGGCAGTACACTGAAGCTTTCTTT CASHGQYTEAFF TRBJ1-1 NA TRBV18 NA
TGCGCCAGCAGCACGGCAGGGGGCGGCACTGAAGCTTTCTTT CASSTAGGGTEAFF TRBJ1-1 NA TRBV5-1 TRBD1
TGTGCCAGCAGCCCCACAGGAAATCAGCCCCAGCATTTT CASSPTGNQPQHF TRBJ1-5 NA TRBV6-5 NA
TGCGCCAGCAGCTTGAGACAGGGACCCTACGAGCAGTACTTC CASSLRQGPYEQYF TRBJ2-7 NA TRBV5-1 TRBD1
TGCGCCAGTACACTAACCCCAGGGAACCCCGGGGAGCTGTTTTTT CASTLTPGNPGELFF TRBJ2-2 NA TRBV5-1 NA
TGCGCCAGCAGCTATGATTTAAGACAGGGAGGTACAGATACGCAGTATTTT CASSYDLRQGGTDTQYF TRBJ2-3 NA TRBV5-1 NA
TGTGCCAGCAGCGTAACAGGGGTGAATCAGCCCCAGCATTTT CASSVTGVNQPQHF TRBJ1-5 few TRBV9 TRBD1
TGTGCCAGAAGCGCACAGGGGTTGTCGAACACCGGGGAGCTGTTTTTT CARSAQGLSNTGELFF TRBJ2-2 once TRBV5-3 TRBD1
TGTGCCTGGATGGCAGTTAACTATGGCTACACCTTC CAWMAVNYGYTF TRBJ1-2 few TRBV30 NA
TGTGCCAGCAGCTTGGGAGGCGTGGGGGGGCGAAATACGCAGTATTTT CASSLGGVGGRNTQYF TRBJ2-3 NA TRBV5-4 NA